Listed here are 29 T cell receptor beta chains from one sample, sequenced in a study of Graves' ophthalmopathy and Graves' hyperthyroidism. Amplified material comprised TCR beta CDR3 regions derived from RNA transcripts. RT-PCR was first run with HTBI primers, then multiplex PCR in a second round. TCRdb re-analysed the multiplex PCR reads in MiXCR, keeping a single row per CDR3 protein. The table has fewer than 650,000 distinct CDR3 sequences, 20% to 25% seen once. Sequences were obtained from peripheral blood. The receptors shown here come from a woman younger than 30 with stable Graves' hyperthyroidism. Some clones in this sample may be carry-over from other donors' samples.

V gene TRBV6-5 combines with J gene TRBJ1-1; D possibly corresponds to TRBD1 (5 bases). This CDR3 is built from 14 residues. Trimming cost V 5 bases and J 2 bases, with 12 bases left between them. Germline lookup yields CDR1 MNHEY and CDR2 SVGAGI. DNA for the CDR3: TGTGCCAGCAGTATACCCAGGGATAACACTGAAGCTTTCTTT. Translated: CASSIPRDNTEAFF.

There are many counts of this clonotype. J is TRBJ2-7 and V is TRBV5-1, with 8 bases matching TRBD2. This CDR3 spans 16 amino acids. With V trimmed by 0 bases and J by 5 bases, 10 bases remained unmatched. From germline, CDR1 is SGHRS and CDR2 YFSETQ. CDR3 DNA: TGCGCCAGCAGCTTGGCCATCCGGGAGGGGTTAGACGAGCAGTACTTC. It yields the protein CASSLAIREGLDEQYF. Full variable domain (outside the CDR3, taken from reference TRBV5-1 and TRBJ2-7): KAGVTQTPRYLIKTRGQQVTLSCSPISGHRSVSWYQQTPGQGLQFLFEYFSETQRNKGNFPGRFSGRQFSNSRSEMNVSTLELGDSALYLCASSLAIREGLDEQYFGPGTRLTVT.

This chain uses TRBV5-1 with TRBJ1-2; D gene uncertain. The CDR3 is 15 amino acids. Trimming pared 2 bases from V and 7 bases from J, leaving 18 bases between. CDR1 is SGHRS and CDR2 is YFSETQ in the germline V gene. DNA of the CDR3: TGCGCCAGCAGCTTCCTCGGAGGGAGAGGGAGTGGCTACACCTTC. Its translation: CASSFLGGRGSGYTF. The full variable domain, its missing parts supplied by reference TRBV5-1 and TRBJ1-2, is KAGVTQTPRYLIKTRGQQVTLSCSPISGHRSVSWYQQTPGQGLQFLFEYFSETQRNKGNFPGRFSGRQFSNSRSEMNVSTLELGDSALYLCASSFLGGRGSGYTFGSGTRLTVV.

The chain has TRBV5-1 and TRBJ2-7; D is perhaps TRBD1 or TRBD2 (5 bases each). This CDR3 is built from 16 residues. Germline CDR1 SGHRS, CDR2 YFSETQ. The germline V and J ends were trimmed by 0 bases and 3 bases, with 16 bases remaining between them. CDR3 residues: CASSLAGTFRNYEQYF. Written as DNA, the CDR3 is TGCGCCAGCAGCTTGGCCGGGACCTTTCGAAACTACGAGCAGTACTTC. Combining the CDR3 with reference TRBV5-1 and TRBJ2-7 gives the whole variable domain KAGVTQTPRYLIKTRGQQVTLSCSPISGHRSVSWYQQTPGQGLQFLFEYFSETQRNKGNFPGRFSGRQFSNSRSEMNVSTLELGDSALYLCASSLAGTFRNYEQYFGPGTRLTVT.

This chain joins TRBV20-1 and TRBJ1-1; D ambiguous. The CDR3 consists of 17 residues. From germline, CDR1 is DFQATT and CDR2 SNEGSKA (reference sequence). Trimming removed 3 bases from V and 5 bases from J, with 25 bases in between. CDR3 in DNA: TGCAGTGCTAGTAGCGCAGGTTGGACCCTTCGGAGTACTGAAGCTTTCTTT. It encodes CSASSAGWTLRSTEAFF.

This clonotype was detected a few times. The chain links TRBV9 to TRBJ2-5, with 9 bases lining up with TRBD2. Germline V gene lookup returns CDR1 SGDLS and CDR2 YYNGEE. V trimming: 0 bases; J trimming: 1 base; junction bases outside the gene matches: 7. The CDR3 is 17 amino acids. The CDR3: CASSVGVAGDTQETQYF. The DNA of the CDR3 is TGTGCCAGCAGCGTAGGGGTAGCGGGAGATACCCAAGAGACCCAGTACTTC. Variable domain in full (rest from reference TRBV9 and TRBJ2-5): DSGVTQTPKHLITATGQRVTLRCSPRSGDLSVYWYQQSLDQGLQFLIQYYNGEERAKGNILERFSAQQFPDLHSELNLSSLELGDSALYFCASSVGVAGDTQETQYFGPGTRLLVL.

In this sample, this clonotype turned up many times. This chain links TRBV12-3 or TRBV12-4 with TRBJ1-1; no definite D call. V lost 5 bases and J 1 base, leaving 8 bases between the germline ends. The CDR3 is 13 residues long. DNA of the CDR3: TGTGCCAGCAGTCTAGAATGGAACACTGAAGCTTTCTTT. Translating it yields CASSLEWNTEAFF.

This clonotype came up many times. The V and J genes are TRBV28 and TRBJ1-1; TRBD1 agrees at 8 bases. Germline loops: CDR1 MDHEN, CDR2 SYDVKM. J gave up 8 bases and V 7 bases, and 24 bases lay outside the gene matches. The CDR3 extends over 18 amino acids. The CDR3 sequence is CASTPNSPGGLRWTEAFF. The CDR3 bases are TGTGCCAGCACCCCAAATTCGCCAGGGGGCTTGCGGTGGACCGAAGCTTTCTTT.

This clonotype was detected many times. The chain recombines TRBV13 with TRBJ1-5; a weak D match, TRBD1 (5 bases). The V end was cut by 4 bases, the J end by 7 bases, with 11 bases between. The CDR3 is 13 residues long. CDR1 is PRHDT, CDR2 FYEKMQ, per germline (reference sequence). The CDR3 DNA sequence: TGTGCCAGCAGCTCCGGGGGGAAGCAGCCCCAGCATTTT. It specifies CASSSGGKQPQHF. Looking up the rest from reference TRBV13 and TRBJ1-5 gives the full variable domain: AAGVIQSPRHLIKEKRETATLKCYPIPRHDTVYWYQQGPGQDPQFLISFYEKMQSDKGSIPDRFSAQQFSDYHSELNMSSLELGDSALYFCASSSGGKQPQHFGDGTRLSIL.

This clonotype was picked up many times. This chain links TRBV28 with TRBJ1-1; D possibly corresponds to TRBD1 (5 bases). CDR1 and CDR2 from the germline V gene are MDHEN and SYDVKM. The CDR3 length is 14 residues. The V and J ends lost 8 bases and 3 bases respectively, with 16 bases between them. The DNA of the CDR3 is TGTGCCAGCTGCCGAGGGGCCTCGGACACTGAAGCTTTCTTT. This encodes CASCRGASDTEAFF.

This chain uses TRBV7-9 with TRBJ1-2; 9 positions agree with TRBD1. The length of the CDR3 is 15 residues. V lost 5 bases, J lost 4 bases, and 8 bases stayed unmatched. Per the germline V gene, CDR1 is SEHNR and CDR2 is FQNEAQ (reference sequence). The CDR3: CASSPRDREAYGYTF. DNA for the CDR3: TGTGCCAGCAGCCCCCGGGACAGGGAGGCCTATGGCTACACCTTC.

This clonotype was observed at least ten times. The V call is TRBV20-1, the J call TRBJ2-7; D is uncertain. CDR3 length equals 10 residues. Germline values: CDR1 DFQATT, CDR2 SNEGSKA (reference sequence). Trimming took 6 bases from V and 2 from J, leaving 5 bases between them. In DNA, the CDR3 is TGCAGTGCCCAGACCTACGAGCAGTACTTC. It translates to CSAQTYEQYF.

This clonotype was counted at least ten times. The J gene is TRBJ1-6, the V gene TRBV27, with D hard to call. CDR1 and CDR2 from the germline V gene are MNHEY and SMNVEV (reference sequence). With 2 bases removed from V and 0 bases from J, the gap between germline ends came to 11 bases. This CDR3 has 17 amino acids. CDR3 sequence (DNA): TGTGCCAGCAGTTTAGGCAGGCAGAGCTCCTATAATTCACCCCTCCACTTT. It translates to CASSLGRQSSYNSPLHF.

This clonotype was counted ten times or more. The CDR3 protein is CAIAGGPDTQYF. CDR3 DNA: TGTGCCATAGCGGGGGGGCCAGATACGCAGTATTTT. This sequence joins TRBV10-3 and TRBJ2-3; 10 bases fit TRBD2. V lost 9 bases, J lost 4 bases, and 1 base stayed unmatched. The CDR3 has 12 residues. Germline V gene sequence: CDR1 ENHRY, CDR2 SYGVKD.

The rearrangement joins TRBV6-1 to TRBJ2-7, with 9 bases identical to TRBD1. With 7 bases clipped from V and 5 bases from J, the junction kept 12 bases outside the gene matches. The CDR3 consists of 15 residues. Germline loops: CDR1 MNHNS, CDR2 SASEGT. The CDR3 loop reads CASTSTRDRVHEQYF. Here the CDR3 DNA reads TGTGCCAGCACCTCCACCCGGGACAGGGTCCACGAGCAGTACTTC.

This clonotype was observed at least ten times. V is TRBV2 and J is TRBJ1-2; possible D gene TRBD1, 6 bases. Looked up from germline, CDR1 is SNHLY and CDR2 is FYNNEI. V was trimmed by 7 bases and J by 3 bases, leaving 18 bases between them. The CDR3 is made up of 15 amino acids. The CDR3 bases are TGTGCCAGCATTCGGAGGGGGTGGGGAGACTATGGCTACACCTTC. This translates into CASIRRGWGDYGYTF. The full variable domain, its missing parts supplied by reference TRBV2 and TRBJ1-2, is EPEVTQTPSHQVTQMGQEVILRCVPISNHLYFYWYRQILGQKVEFLVSFYNNEISEKSEIFDDQFSVERPDGSNFTLKIRSTKLEDSAMYFCASIRRGWGDYGYTFGSGTRLTVV.

This clonotype was picked up many times. The chain has TRBV6-5 and TRBJ2-2; D gene ambiguous. CDR3 length: 14 residues. CDR1 and CDR2 from the germline V gene are MNHEY and SVGAGI. Deletions cut 2 bases from V and 1 base from J, with 5 bases between. In DNA, the CDR3 is TGTGCCAGCAGTTACCCGGAGAACACCGGGGAGCTGTTTTTT. Translation gives CASSYPENTGELFF.

This clonotype was picked up one time. The chain links TRBV11-2 to TRBJ1-6; D remains ambiguous. The V and J ends lost 5 bases and 13 bases respectively, with 15 bases between them. Germline assignment: CDR1 SGHAT and CDR2 FQNNGV. There are 13 residues in the CDR3. The CDR3 sequence: CASSPLPTQPLHF. The CDR3 nucleotides read TGTGCCAGCAGCCCCCTCCCCACGCAGCCCCTCCACTTT.

A few counts support this clonotype. This chain joins TRBV6-1 and TRBJ1-1; TRBD1 might be the D (5 bases). The V gene's germline CDR1 is MNHNS and CDR2 SASEGT. The CDR3 consists of 14 residues. V lost 6 bases, J lost 2 bases, and 13 bases lay in between. CDR3 in DNA: TGTGCCAGCAGGAGGACAAAATCCAACACTGAAGCTTTCTTT. It codes for CASRRTKSNTEAFF.

The V and J genes are TRBV2 and TRBJ1-6, with 9 bases lining up with TRBD1. CDR1 is SNHLY and CDR2 is FYNNEI in the germline V gene. V lost 3 bases, J lost 7 bases, and 4 bases stayed unmatched. The length of the CDR3 is 15 residues. The DNA of the CDR3 is TGTGCCAGCAGTGAGGGGACAGGGAGGAATTCACCCCTCCACTTT. It is translated as CASSEGTGRNSPLHF.

This clonotype was recorded many times. The J gene is TRBJ2-7, the V gene TRBV12-3 or TRBV12-4, with D perhaps TRBD2 (7 bases). This CDR3 contains 13 residues. V gave up 4 bases and J gave up 2 bases, with 9 bases separating them. The CDR3 sequence: CASSSGGPYEQYF. The CDR3 region has the DNA TGTGCCAGCAGTTCGGGGGGCCCCTACGAGCAGTACTTC.

The J gene is TRBJ1-1, the V gene TRBV19; a possible D gene is TRBD1 (5 bases). Germline V lookup: CDR1 LNHDA, CDR2 SQIVND (reference sequence). The germline V and J ends were trimmed by 4 bases and 1 base, with 10 bases remaining between them. CDR3 length: 14 amino acids. The CDR3 protein is CASSKARANTEAFF. CDR3 nucleotide sequence: TGTGCCAGTAGTAAAGCCAGGGCGAACACTGAAGCTTTCTTT.

This clonotype was observed at least ten times. CDR3 sequence reads: CSAVRGLPRETQYF. The DNA of the CDR3 is TGCAGTGCTGTCCGGGGACTACCTCGGGAGACCCAGTACTTC. The chain uses TRBV20-1 and TRBJ2-5, with 7 bases fitting TRBD2. Looked up from germline, CDR1 is DFQATT and CDR2 is SNEGSKA (reference sequence). Trimming cost V 5 bases and J 5 bases; bases outside gene matches: 11. CDR3 size: 14 residues.

This clonotype was counted many times. The V gene is TRBV6-5, the J gene TRBJ2-7, with D perhaps being TRBD1 or TRBD2 (5 bases each). There are 13 residues in the CDR3. Germline values: CDR1 MNHEY, CDR2 SVGAGI. The germline V and J ends were trimmed by 5 bases and 2 bases, with 10 bases remaining between them. The CDR3 spells CASSMGETYEQYF. In DNA form, the CDR3 reads TGTGCCAGCAGTATGGGGGAAACCTACGAGCAGTACTTC.

This clonotype appeared many times. This chain connects TRBV20-1 to TRBJ2-7; 7 positions match TRBD1. Germline CDR1 and CDR2: DFQATT and SNEGSKA (reference sequence). The length of the CDR3 is 13 residues. Trimming removed 4 bases from V and 6 bases from J; junction bases left unmatched: 9. The chain's CDR3 is CSATLGGRLEQYF. DNA for the CDR3: TGCAGTGCTACTCTAGGGGGCAGGCTCGAGCAGTACTTC.

This clonotype was observed at least ten times. The chain has TRBV28 and TRBJ2-7; D might be TRBD1 or TRBD2, each matching 5 bases. The CDR3 sequence is 14 residues long. Looked up from germline, CDR1 is MDHEN and CDR2 is SYDVKM. Trimming took off 8 bases at V and 2 bases at J, with 16 bases between the two ends. CDR3 protein: CASQGRQPPYEQYF. The CDR3 DNA reads TGTGCCAGCCAAGGGAGACAGCCACCCTACGAGCAGTACTTC.

At least ten counts were recorded for this clonotype. This sequence joins TRBV18 and TRBJ1-1; TRBD1 might be the D (5 bases). The ends were cut back, 2 bases at V and 4 bases at J, with 8 bases in the middle. CDR1 and CDR2 from the germline V gene are KGHSH and LQKENI. The CDR3 covers 13 residues. CDR3 coding DNA: TGTGCCAGCTCACCAGGGGCAGGCACTGAAGCTTTCTTT. Amino acids: CASSPGAGTEAFF.

Ten or more counts support this clonotype. The chain links TRBV30 to TRBJ1-6, with D maybe TRBD1 (5 bases). This CDR3 has 13 amino acids. Deletions cut 3 bases from V and 7 bases from J, with 10 bases between. CDR1 and CDR2 (germline): GTSNPN, SVGIG (reference sequence). The CDR3 DNA reads TGTGCCTGGAGACCTGGGGGGAATTCACCCCTCCACTTT. Its protein product is CAWRPGGNSPLHF.

This clonotype was found many times. This chain uses TRBV13 with TRBJ2-7; no definite D call. CDR3 size: 13 residues. Germline lookup yields CDR1 PRHDT and CDR2 FYEKMQ (reference sequence). The V and J ends lost 1 base and 5 bases respectively, with 9 bases between them. The CDR3 region has the DNA TGTGCCAGCAGCTTAGACCCGGGCCACGAGCAGTACTTC. It translates to CASSLDPGHEQYF.